This entry is about one T cell receptor (beta chain). Sequencing was performed with immunoSEQ multiplex PCR; in TCRdb, only in-frame clones are kept and a portion is missing. The data show 500,000 to 850,000 clones, 80% to 90% seen once. The sample belongs to a study of shared T cell receptors in the human thymus. These data were likewise used in another study, on human thymus T cells. This second study notes: Corrective cardiac operations yielded the resected thymus tissue.

What was sequenced was thymocytes. The TCR originated in a boy under three years old with a congenital heart defect.

CDR3 sequence: CASSLVGQGANTIYF. Here the CDR3 DNA reads TGTGCCAGCAGCTTAGTGGGACAGGGGGCGAACACCATATATTTT. The chain joins TRBV7-2 to TRBJ1-3, with 12 nucleotides matching TRBD1. The CDR3 length is 15 residues. Losses at the gene ends were 1 base for V and 7 bases for J; bases not matched to a gene: 2. Germline V gives CDR1 SGHTA, CDR2 FQGNSA.